The next 24 T cell receptor beta chains were all read from a single sample in a study of cytomegalovirus exposure and HLA in healthy donors. PCR was performed using 60 Vbeta and 13 Jbeta primers. Using immunoSEQ multiplex PCR, the repertoire was profiled, and TCRdb retains in-frame clones only, with some absent. The sample holds some 120,000 clones, approximately 85% seen once. Sequencing was done on a sample of PBMCs. The receptors were gathered from a male donor in good health and CMV-seropositive.

This clone was seen only a few times. The chain uses TRBV12-2 and TRBJ2-7; the D segment call TRBD1 is taken from the table without a DNA check. TRBV12-2 is marked as a pseudogene. The CDR3 loop spans 13 amino acids. In DNA, the CDR3 is TGTGCGCCCAGGGGGACGAAGAACTACGAGCAGTACTTC. Its translation is CAPRGTKNYEQYF.

This chain links TRBV5-4 with TRBJ2-7; a weak D match, TRBD2 (7 bases). The CDR3 sequence is 13 residues long. Germline CDR1 reads SGHNT; CDR2 reads YYREEE (reference sequence). V was cut by 2 bases and J by 7 bases, with 13 bases left in between. CDR3 amino acids: CASSFGGAQEQYF. The CDR3 DNA is TGTGCCAGCAGCTTTGGGGGGGCACAAGAGCAGTACTTC. Full variable domain (remainder filled in from reference TRBV5-4 and TRBJ2-7): ETGVTQSPTHLIKTRGQQVTLRCSSQSGHNTVSWYQQALGQGPQFIFQYYREEENGRGNFPPRFSGLQFPNYSSELNVNALELDDSALYLCASSFGGAQEQYFGPGTRLTVT.

In this sample, this clone turned up once. CDR3 sequence reads: CASSIWGGTANTEAFF. CDR3 in DNA: TGTGCCAGTAGTATATGGGGAGGCACCGCGAACACTGAAGCTTTCTTT. The chain carries TRBV19 and TRBJ1-1; no clear D. V was trimmed by 2 bases and J by 1 base, leaving 14 bases between them. CDR3 length: 16 residues. CDR1 is LNHDA and CDR2 is SQIVND in the germline V gene (reference sequence).

The chain carries TRBV4-3 and TRBJ2-5; TRBD1 might be the D (6 bases). The closer fit of TRBJ2-7 to the DNA end suggests the J call may be wrong. There are 15 residues in the CDR3. Germline V gives CDR1 LGHNA, CDR2 YSLEER. This CDR3 reads CASSQEGGESYEQYF. For the CDR3, the DNA is TGCGCCAGCAGCCAAGAAGGGGGAGAGTCGTACGAGCAGTACTTC.

The chain has TRBV7-8 and TRBJ1-2; D perhaps matches TRBD1 (5 bases). The V gene's germline CDR1 is SGHVS and CDR2 FQNEAQ. Trimming left V 5 bases short and J 7 bases short, with 17 bases between. This CDR3 has 14 residues. The CDR3 loop reads CASSPGGGLGGYTF. CDR3 nucleotides: TGTGCCAGCAGCCCAGGTGGGGGGTTGGGTGGCTACACCTTC.

The rearrangement links TRBV6-6 to TRBJ2-5, with 8 bases matching TRBD2. The V gene end was trimmed by 6 bases and the J gene end by 5 bases; junction bases not matched to a gene: 8. Germline values: CDR1 MNHNY, CDR2 SVGAGI (reference sequence). The CDR3 is made up of 14 amino acids. The CDR3 DNA is TGTGCCAGCAGCCACAGCGGGGGAGGTGAGACCCAGTACTTC. Amino acids: CASSHSGGGETQYF.

There are a few counts of this clone. In nucleotides, the CDR3 is TGTGCCAGCAGCTTAGGGAGGAGGGATGGCTACACCTTC. This translates into CASSLGRRDGYTF. The chain recombines TRBV7-8 with TRBJ1-2; D remains unclear. Germline V lookup: CDR1 SGHVS, CDR2 FQNEAQ. The CDR3 loop spans 13 amino acids. The germline V and J ends were trimmed by 1 base and 6 bases, with 9 bases remaining between them.

This clone appeared a few times. The V gene is TRBV6-1, the J gene TRBJ2-1, with 8 bases aligning to TRBD1. The CDR3 extends over 15 amino acids. Germline V gives CDR1 MNHNS, CDR2 SASEGT. With 10 bases clipped from V and 1 base from J, the junction kept 9 bases outside the gene matches. The CDR3: CANSLWTGSYNEQFF. The CDR3 DNA follows: TGTGCCAACTCACTCTGGACAGGGTCCTACAATGAGCAGTTCTTC.

This rearrangement joins TRBV2 to TRBJ2-3; TRBD2 is a possible D gene (6 bases). Trimming left V 3 bases short and J 4 bases short, with 11 bases between. The CDR3 is 14 residues long. Germline V gives CDR1 SNHLY, CDR2 FYNNEI. CDR3 in DNA: TGTGCCAGCAGTGATAGGCGGGGCTCAGATACGCAGTATTTT. It translates to CASSDRRGSDTQYF.

This clone was observed a handful of times. This sequence joins TRBV18 and TRBJ1-2; 9 bases are a match to TRBD1. The CDR3 consists of 14 residues. After removal of 5 bases from V and 8 bases from J, the junction contained 9 bases not matched to a gene. Germline CDR1 KGHSH, CDR2 LQKENI. CDR3 sequence reads: CASSVRDRVRGYTF. CDR3 DNA: TGTGCCAGCTCAGTCCGGGACAGGGTACGCGGCTACACCTTC.

This clone has more than one count but fewer than ten. The chain recombines TRBV7-8 with TRBJ2-3, with D possibly matching TRBD1 (5 bases). There are 14 residues in the CDR3. V was trimmed by 2 bases and J by 2 bases, leaving 8 bases between them. CDR1 SGHVS and CDR2 FQNEAQ come from the germline V gene. CDR3 amino acids: CASSLLTVTDTQYF. DNA of the CDR3: TGTGCCAGCAGCTTATTGACAGTCACAGATACGCAGTATTTT.

The V and J genes are TRBV10-2 and TRBJ1-2, with unresolved D. Germline lookup yields CDR1 WSHSY and CDR2 SAAADI. The CDR3 is 14 amino acids. Trimming stripped 6 bases from V and 4 bases from J, with 15 bases between. For the CDR3, the DNA is TGCGCCAGCAGCCCCCGGGAGTCAGCCTATGGCTACACCTTC. Translation: CASSPRESAYGYTF.

This clone showed up just once. V and J are TRBV6-4 and TRBJ2-1; a possible D gene is TRBD1 (6 bases). V dropped 8 bases and J dropped 5 bases, with 10 bases sitting between them. In germline, CDR1 is MRHNA, CDR2 SNTAGT. CDR3 size: 12 residues. CDR3 sequence (DNA): TGTGCCAGCCGGGACACCAACAATGAGCAGTTCTTC. It yields the protein CASRDTNNEQFF.

This chain links TRBV6-1 with TRBJ2-3, with 14 bases that match TRBD2. V lost 4 bases, J lost 1 base, and 4 bases stayed unmatched. Per germline, CDR1 MNHNS and CDR2 SASEGT. The CDR3 has 17 amino acids. The CDR3 sequence is CASSGLAGGWGTDTQYF. Here the CDR3 DNA reads TGTGCCAGCAGTGGACTAGCGGGAGGGTGGGGCACAGATACGCAGTATTTT.

This chain uses TRBV7-2 with TRBJ2-5; maybe TRBD1 (6 bases). CDR1 is SGHTA, CDR2 FQGNSA, per germline. V was clipped by 4 bases and J by 0 bases, with 21 bases between them. The CDR3 sequence is 18 residues long. The CDR3 is CASSSPRRGGRYQETQYF. CDR3 sequence (DNA): TGTGCCAGCAGCTCACCCCGGAGAGGGGGAAGGTACCAAGAGACCCAGTACTTC.

The CDR3 DNA reads TGTGCCAGCAGCGATACAGGGGGAGCTGGAAACACCATATATTTT. Translation gives CASSDTGGAGNTIYF. The gene calls are TRBV7-9 and TRBJ1-3; 8 bases align to TRBD1. Germline V lookup: CDR1 SEHNR, CDR2 FQNEAQ (reference sequence). V trimming: 5 bases; J trimming: 2 bases; junction bases outside the gene matches: 5. The length of the CDR3 is 15 residues. The variable domain in full, with the rest retrieved from reference TRBV7-9 and TRBJ1-3, is DTGVSQNPRHKITKRGQNVTFRCDPISEHNRLYWYRQTLGQGPEFLTYFQNEAQLEKSRLLSDRFSAERPKGSFSTLEIQRTEQGDSAMYLCASSDTGGAGNTIYFGEGSWLTVV.

The chain employs TRBV20-1 and TRBJ2-7; D gene ambiguous. Germline values: CDR1 DFQATT, CDR2 SNEGSKA (reference sequence). Trimming took 3 bases from V and 4 from J, leaving 7 bases between them. This CDR3 has 11 residues. The CDR3 sequence is CSASQAYEQYF. DNA of the CDR3: TGCAGTGCTAGTCAGGCTTACGAGCAGTACTTC.

The chain joins TRBV7-9 to TRBJ1-1; the match to TRBD1 covers 8 bases. In germline, CDR1 is SEHNR, CDR2 FQNEAQ (reference sequence). The CDR3 loop spans 13 amino acids. V lost 5 bases to trimming and J lost 6 bases; unmatched junction nucleotides: 5. CDR3: CASSPQGDAEAFF. Written as DNA, the CDR3 is TGTGCCAGCAGCCCACAGGGGGACGCTGAAGCTTTCTTT.

This clone has more than one count but fewer than ten. The gene calls are TRBV6-5 and TRBJ1-2, with 9 bases matching TRBD1. J lost 5 bases, V lost 6 bases, and 7 bases had no gene match. Germline CDR1 MNHEY, CDR2 SVGAGI. The CDR3 has 14 amino acids. CDR3 nucleotide sequence: TGTGCCAGCAGATTCCTGACAGGGGGGTATGGCTACACCTTC. Translation: CASRFLTGGYGYTF.

The V gene is TRBV7-8, the J gene TRBJ2-7, with TRBD1 matching over 10 bases. The CDR3 runs to 15 residues. Germline V gene lookup returns CDR1 SGHVS and CDR2 FQNEAQ. After removal of 6 bases from V and 7 bases from J, the junction contained 12 bases not matched to a gene. Here the CDR3 DNA reads TGTGCCAGCAGAGCCCGGGACAGGGGATCGGAGGAGCAGTACTTC. Protein sequence: CASRARDRGSEEQYF.

A few counts support this clone. This chain links TRBV7-2 with TRBJ2-3; 7 positions match TRBD2. The CDR3 length is 13 residues. The junction had 5 bases not matched to a gene; V was cut back by 7 bases and J by 4 bases. Germline V gives CDR1 SGHTA, CDR2 FQGNSA. DNA for the CDR3: TGTGCCAGCACTAGGGACTACGCAGATACGCAGTATTTT. Translating it yields CASTRDYADTQYF.

In regard to this clone: At one of its ends the junction is not consistent with the germline gene, which may arise from a read error. The J gene is TRBJ2-5, the V gene TRBV5-1, with 7 nucleotides matching TRBD2. The CDR3 totals 12 residues. The germline V gene has CDR1 SGHRS and CDR2 YFSETQ. The CDR3 DNA sequence: TGCGCCAGCAGCCCCGGGGACTACACAGCTGACTTC. Protein sequence: CASSPGDYTADF.

This chain connects TRBV6-4 to TRBJ1-5; TRBD1 might be the D (5 bases). CDR1 and CDR2 from the germline V gene are MRHNA and SNTAGT. The CDR3 contains 14 residues. V was cut by 6 bases and J by 0 bases, with 9 bases left in between. Written as DNA, the CDR3 is TGTGCCAGCAGCCCGGGGGGTAGCAATCAGCCCCAGCATTTT. Amino acid sequence: CASSPGGSNQPQHF.

The chain couples TRBV27 to TRBJ1-5; D may be TRBD1 (6 bases). Germline CDR1 is MNHEY and CDR2 is SMNVEV (reference sequence). CDR3 size: 14 residues. Trimming shortened V by 0 bases and J by 7 bases, and 10 bases separated the two germline ends. The CDR3 loop reads CASSLSRGGQPQHF. CDR3 DNA: TGTGCCAGCAGTTTATCCAGGGGCGGGCAGCCCCAGCATTTT.